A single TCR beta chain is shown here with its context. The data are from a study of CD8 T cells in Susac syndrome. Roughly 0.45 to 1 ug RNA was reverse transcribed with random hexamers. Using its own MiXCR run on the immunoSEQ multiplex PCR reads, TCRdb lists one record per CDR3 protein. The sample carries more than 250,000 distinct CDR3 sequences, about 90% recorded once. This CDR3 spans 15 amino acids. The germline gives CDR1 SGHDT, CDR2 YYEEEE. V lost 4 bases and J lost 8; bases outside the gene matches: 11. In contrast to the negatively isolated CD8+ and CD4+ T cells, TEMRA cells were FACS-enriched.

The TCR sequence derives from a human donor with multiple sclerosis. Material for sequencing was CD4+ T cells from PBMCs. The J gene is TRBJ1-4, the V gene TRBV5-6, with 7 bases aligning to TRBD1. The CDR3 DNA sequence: TGTGCCAGCAGCGCAAGTACAGGGGTCCGAGAAAAACTGTTTTTT. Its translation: CASSASTGVREKLFF.